The 20 T cell receptor beta chains in this list originate from one sample, sequenced in a study of cytomegalovirus exposure and HLA in healthy donors. Assay used: immunoSEQ multiplex PCR; TCRdb lists only in-frame clones, some missing. The sample carries 150,000 to 250,000 clones, roughly 82% recorded once. Material for sequencing was PBMCs. Source of these receptors: a woman between 25 and 40 years old in good health and CMV-seropositive.

This clone came up once. J is TRBJ1-5 and V is TRBV5-6; D might be TRBD1 (5 bases). The CDR3 length is 14 residues. The ends were cut back, 0 bases at V and 2 bases at J, with 6 bases in the middle. From germline, CDR1 is SGHDT and CDR2 YYEEEE. CDR3 residues: CASSLAQGNQPQHF. The CDR3 DNA follows: TGTGCCAGCAGCTTGGCACAGGGCAATCAGCCCCAGCATTTT.

DNA of the CDR3: TGTGCCAGCAGTGCCAGACTAGTCTTTTCAGATACGCAGTATTTT. Protein sequence: CASSARLVFSDTQYF. The V and J genes are TRBV28 and TRBJ2-3; possibly TRBD2 for D (6 bases). V dropped 5 bases and J dropped 4 bases, with 16 bases sitting between them. Germline assignment: CDR1 MDHEN and CDR2 SYDVKM. The CDR3 has 15 amino acids.

This chain uses TRBV27 with TRBJ1-2, with D maybe TRBD1 (6 bases). In germline, CDR1 is MNHEY, CDR2 SMNVEV (reference sequence). V gave up 3 bases and J gave up 4 bases, with 12 bases separating them. This CDR3 has 14 residues. CDR3 nucleotides: TGTGCCAGCAGTTTTCAGGCAGGGGTCTATGGCTACACCTTC. Amino acid sequence: CASSFQAGVYGYTF.

J is TRBJ2-2 and V is TRBV28; 7 nucleotides align to TRBD1. V shed 4 bases, J shed 2 bases, and the junction held 10 bases outside the gene matches. This CDR3 contains 17 residues. CDR1 and CDR2 from the germline V gene are MDHEN and SYDVKM. Here the CDR3 reads CASSSFPGQLNTGELFF. CDR3 bases: TGTGCCAGCAGTTCGTTCCCGGGACAGCTTAACACCGGGGAGCTGTTTTTT.

With respect to this clone: Compared with germline, one end of the junction differs, possibly owing to a read error. The V gene is TRBV7-7, the J gene TRBJ2-5; 8 nucleotides agree with TRBD1. This CDR3 comprises 13 residues. Germline CDR1 and CDR2: SSHAT and FNYEAQ (reference sequence). CDR3 DNA: TGTGCTAGCAGTCGAGACAGGGGCGAGACCCAGTACTTC. The encoded protein is CASSRDRGETQYF.

V and J are TRBV6-5 and TRBJ1-2, with D possibly TRBD1 on 6 matching bases. Germline loops: CDR1 MNHEY, CDR2 SVGAGI. Trimming shortened V by 2 bases and J by 5 bases, and 18 bases separated the two germline ends. The CDR3 sequence is 16 residues long. The CDR3 sequence: CASSYGLTGTVYGYTF. CDR3 sequence (DNA): TGTGCCAGCAGTTACGGTCTTACAGGGACGGTTTATGGCTACACCTTC.

Here the CDR3 reads CASSQEARSSYEQYF. The CDR3 DNA follows: TGCGCCAGCAGCCAAGAGGCGAGGAGCTCCTACGAGCAGTACTTC. The chain uses TRBV4-1 and TRBJ2-7; D not certain. The CDR3 sequence is 15 residues long. Trimming removed 0 bases at V and 0 bases at J, with 9 bases between. Germline-derived CDR1 and CDR2 are MGHRA and YSYEKL.

The chain carries TRBV7-2 and TRBJ1-2; a weak D match, TRBD1 (6 bases). V was clipped by 4 bases and J by 5 bases, with 20 bases between them. CDR1 and CDR2 from the germline V gene are SGHTA and FQGNSA. The CDR3 totals 16 residues. The DNA of the CDR3 is TGTGCCAGCAGCTCGCCAAACATCAGGGGAATATATGGCTACACCTTC. It yields the protein CASSSPNIRGIYGYTF.

The CDR3 loop is CASSADTITFF. As DNA, the CDR3 is TGTGCCAGCAGCGCGGACACCATCACGTTCTTC. The chain combines TRBV7-2 with TRBJ2-1, with D perhaps matching TRBD1 (5 bases). V gave up 5 bases and J gave up 15 bases, with 14 bases separating them. The CDR3 runs 11 residues. Looked up from germline, CDR1 is SGHTA and CDR2 is FQGNSA.

The chain joins TRBV19 to TRBJ1-4, with D maybe TRBD1 (6 bases). Trimming took off 3 bases at V and 8 bases at J, with 22 bases between the two ends. The CDR3 spans 17 residues. CDR1 is LNHDA, CDR2 SQIVND, per germline (reference sequence). The CDR3 DNA reads TGTGCCAGTAGTATGCCCCTCGATCATCCAGGGGCGGAAAAACTGTTTTTT. This gives the protein CASSMPLDHPGAEKLFF.

The J gene is TRBJ2-3, the V gene TRBV7-9; D uncertain. Germline lookup yields CDR1 SEHNR and CDR2 FQNEAQ (reference sequence). The CDR3 runs to 11 residues. V was pared by 3 bases and J by 6 bases, with 4 bases between. The CDR3 DNA is TGTGCCAGCAGCTTTCAGGATACGCAGTATTTT. Translated, it gives CASSFQDTQYF.

V usage is TRBV2 and J usage is TRBJ1-5; D uncertain. Between the trimmed V and J ends, which lost 6 bases and 0 bases, there was a span of 12 bases. The CDR3 is 15 residues long. Germline lookup yields CDR1 SNHLY and CDR2 FYNNEI. The CDR3 coding sequence is TGTGCCAGCAGGGAGGATTACTATAGCAATCAGCCCCAGCATTTT. Translated, it gives CASREDYYSNQPQHF.

V is TRBV9 and J is TRBJ2-5, with TRBD2 identical over 8 bases. There are 15 residues in the CDR3. Germline V gene lookup returns CDR1 SGDLS and CDR2 YYNGEE. J lost 7 bases, V lost 0 bases, and 8 bases had no gene match. CDR3 protein: CASSVDPGGAGTQYF. The CDR3 region has the DNA TGTGCCAGCAGCGTAGACCCCGGGGGGGCCGGGACCCAGTACTTC. Using reference TRBV9 and TRBJ2-5 for the parts outside the CDR3, the full variable domain is DSGVTQTPKHLITATGQRVTLRCSPRSGDLSVYWYQQSLDQGLQFLIQYYNGEERAKGNILERFSAQQFPDLHSELNLSSLELGDSALYFCASSVDPGGAGTQYFGPGTRLLVL.

This clone occurred a few times. This chain uses TRBV7-8 with TRBJ2-1; 7 positions match TRBD2. The germline V gene has CDR1 SGHVS and CDR2 FQNEAQ. V dropped 1 base and J dropped 5; count of bases not matched to a gene: 8. The CDR3 has 16 amino acids. The CDR3 loop reads CASSLVVPSGHNEQFF. The CDR3 DNA reads TGTGCCAGCAGCTTAGTGGTTCCTAGCGGACACAATGAGCAGTTCTTC.

J is TRBJ2-6 and V is TRBV6-5; no clear D. CDR1 is MNHEY and CDR2 is SVGAGI in the germline V gene. This CDR3 region has 15 residues. V was shortened by 7 bases and J by 0 bases, with 10 bases between the two germline ends. The CDR3 nucleotides read TGTGCCAGCATAGAGGATTTCTCTGGGGCCAACGTCCTGACTTTC. Translation: CASIEDFSGANVLTF.

V gene TRBV6-1 combines with J gene TRBJ2-7, with 9 bases fitting TRBD2. Germline loops: CDR1 MNHNS, CDR2 SASEGT. The CDR3 sequence is 14 residues long. The V segment lost 0 bases and the J segment 5 bases; nucleotides outside the gene matches: 2. The CDR3 sequence: CASSEAAGGDEQYF. CDR3 nucleotide sequence: TGTGCCAGCAGTGAAGCTGCGGGGGGGGACGAGCAGTACTTC.

Only one count was recorded for this clone. This chain links TRBV6-5 with TRBJ2-1; TRBD2 aligns across 8 bases. Germline values: CDR1 MNHEY, CDR2 SVGAGI. The CDR3 is 16 residues long. Trimming took 0 bases from V and 7 from J; bases not matched to a gene: 8. CDR3 protein: CASSYSLSGSRNEQFF. The CDR3 DNA follows: TGTGCCAGCAGTTACTCCCTGAGCGGGAGTCGTAATGAGCAGTTCTTC.

This chain joins TRBV5-1 and TRBJ2-6; D perhaps matches TRBD2 (5 bases). The V and J ends lost 4 bases and 0 bases respectively, with 14 bases between them. Germline CDR1 is SGHRS and CDR2 is YFSETQ. This CDR3 comprises 17 residues. The DNA of the CDR3 is TGCGCCAGCAGCATCCAGGCTGAGGGCTCTGGGGCCAACGTCCTGACTTTC. It specifies CASSIQAEGSGANVLTF.

The chain is built from TRBV30 and TRBJ2-7, with D uncertain. Germline loops: CDR1 GTSNPN, CDR2 SVGIG (reference sequence). This CDR3 has 11 residues. Trimming stripped 5 bases from V and 2 bases from J, with 7 bases between. The CDR3 sequence: CAWGVAYEQYF. In nucleotides, the CDR3 is TGTGCCTGGGGAGTCGCCTACGAGCAGTACTTC.

The chain combines TRBV7-2 with TRBJ2-3; maybe TRBD2 (6 bases). The germline CDR1 and CDR2 sequences are SGHTA and FQGNSA. The CDR3 contains 15 residues. V lost 7 bases and J lost 1, with 15 bases in between. CDR3 nucleotides: TGTGCCAGCACCCTTAGCGGAGCCGGCACAGATACGCAGTATTTT. It encodes CASTLSGAGTDTQYF. The entire variable domain, with the rest obtained from reference TRBV7-2 and TRBJ2-3, is as follows: GAGVSQSPSNKVTEKGKDVELRCDPISGHTALYWYRQSLGQGLEFLIYFQGNSAPDKSGLPSDRFSAERTGGSVSTLTIQRTQQEDSAVYLCASTLSGAGTDTQYFGPGTRLTVL.